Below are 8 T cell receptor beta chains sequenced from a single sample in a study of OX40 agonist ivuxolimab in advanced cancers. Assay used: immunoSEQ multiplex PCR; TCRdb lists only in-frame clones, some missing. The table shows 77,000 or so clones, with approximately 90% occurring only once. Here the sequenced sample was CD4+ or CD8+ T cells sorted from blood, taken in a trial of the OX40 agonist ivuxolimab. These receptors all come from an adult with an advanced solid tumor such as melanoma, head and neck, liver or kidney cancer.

The CDR3 DNA follows: TGTGCCAGTACCCCGAAGGGGCAGCTCCAAGAGACCCAGTACTTC. As protein: CASTPKGQLQETQYF. This chain uses TRBV19 with TRBJ2-5; the D gene is possibly TRBD1 (5 bases). The CDR3 spans 15 residues. The V gene lost 7 bases and the J gene lost 1 base, with 16 bases spanning the gap. CDR1 is LNHDA and CDR2 is SQIVND in the germline V gene (reference sequence).

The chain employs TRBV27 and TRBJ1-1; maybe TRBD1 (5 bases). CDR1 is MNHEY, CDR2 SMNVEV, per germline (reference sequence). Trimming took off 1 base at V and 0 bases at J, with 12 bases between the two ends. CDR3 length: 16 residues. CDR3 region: CASSLLGLGMNTEAFF. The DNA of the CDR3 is TGTGCCAGCAGTTTATTGGGGCTGGGAATGAACACTGAAGCTTTCTTT.

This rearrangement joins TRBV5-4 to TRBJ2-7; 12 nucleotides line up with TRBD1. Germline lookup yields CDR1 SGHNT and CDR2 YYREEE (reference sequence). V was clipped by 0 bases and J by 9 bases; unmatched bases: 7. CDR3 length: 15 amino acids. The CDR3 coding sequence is TGTGCCAGCAGCTTGGCCGGGACAGGGGGCGGCGGGCAGTACTTC. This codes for CASSLAGTGGGGQYF.

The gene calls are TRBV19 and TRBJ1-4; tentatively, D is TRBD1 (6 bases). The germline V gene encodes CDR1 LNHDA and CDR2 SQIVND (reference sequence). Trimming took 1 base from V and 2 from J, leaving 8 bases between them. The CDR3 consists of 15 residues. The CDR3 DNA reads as TGTGCCAGTAGTATAGGGACAGCCACTAATGAAAAACTGTTTTTT. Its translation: CASSIGTATNEKLFF.

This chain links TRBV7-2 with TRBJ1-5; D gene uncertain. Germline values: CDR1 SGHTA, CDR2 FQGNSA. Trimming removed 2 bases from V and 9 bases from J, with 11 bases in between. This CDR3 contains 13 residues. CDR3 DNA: TGTGCCAGCAGCTTATCCGCCGAGGGGCCCCAGCATTTT. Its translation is CASSLSAEGPQHF.

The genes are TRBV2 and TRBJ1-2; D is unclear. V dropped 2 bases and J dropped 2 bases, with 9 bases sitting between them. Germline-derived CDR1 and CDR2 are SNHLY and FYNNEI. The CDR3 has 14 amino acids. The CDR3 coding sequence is TGTGCCAGCAGTGAACTCAAGGCCAACTATGGCTACACCTTC. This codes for CASSELKANYGYTF.

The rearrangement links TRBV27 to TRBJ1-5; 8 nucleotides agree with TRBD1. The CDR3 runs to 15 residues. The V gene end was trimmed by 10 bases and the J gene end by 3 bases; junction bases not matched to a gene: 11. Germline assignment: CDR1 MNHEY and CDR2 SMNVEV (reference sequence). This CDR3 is CATEPGQGNNQPQHF. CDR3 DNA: TGTGCCACCGAACCCGGACAGGGAAACAATCAGCCCCAGCATTTT.

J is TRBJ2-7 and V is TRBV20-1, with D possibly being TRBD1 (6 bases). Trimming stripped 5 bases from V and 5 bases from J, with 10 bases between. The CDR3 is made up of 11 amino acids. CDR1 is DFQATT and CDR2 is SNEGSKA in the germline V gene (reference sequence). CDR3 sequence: CSAWDNNEQYF. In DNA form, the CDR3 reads TGCAGTGCTTGGGACAACAACGAGCAGTACTTC.